Shown below are 8 T cell receptor beta chains from a single sample sequenced in a study of T cells in Graves' hyperthyroidism and ophthalmopathy. The investigators amplified TCR beta CDR3 regions from RNA transcripts. First-round RT-PCR of the TCR CDR3 relied on the HTBI primer set. MiXCR was run by TCRdb on the multiplex PCR reads, yielding one entry per CDR3 protein. In the table there are 660,000 or so distinct CDR3 sequences, less than 25% of which are singletons. Sequenced material: blood. The receptor source for this set is a man aged 25-40 years with Graves' ophthalmopathy.

The V call is TRBV7-2, the J call TRBJ1-3; no clear D gene. CDR1 and CDR2 from the germline V gene are SGHTA and FQGNSA. The CDR3 extends over 14 amino acids. V was pared by 4 bases and J by 1 base, with 8 bases between. The chain's CDR3 is CASSYYPSGNTIYF. CDR3 bases: TGTGCCAGCAGCTACTACCCTTCTGGAAACACCATATATTTT.

There are a few counts of this clonotype. The chain carries TRBV7-3 and TRBJ2-1; 8 bases fit TRBD2. The CDR3 consists of 13 residues. The germline CDR1 and CDR2 sequences are SGHTA and FQGTGA. Losses at the gene ends were 4 bases for V and 10 bases for J; bases not matched to a gene: 6. In DNA form, the CDR3 reads TGTGCCAGCAGCTCCCCGGAGCGGGAGGAGCAGTTCTTC. It translates to CASSSPEREEQFF.

This clonotype was found once. The CDR3 coding sequence is TGTGCCAGCAGTTACCTGGTCGTGCGACAGGGAAAGGAAGAGACCCAGTACTTC. This encodes CASSYLVVRQGKEETQYF. The J gene is TRBJ2-5, the V gene TRBV6-2 or TRBV6-3; TRBD1 matches at 7 bases. The CDR3 extends over 18 amino acids. CDR1 is MNHEY and CDR2 is SVGEGT in the germline V gene. Losses at the gene ends were 2 bases for V and 3 bases for J; bases not matched to a gene: 15.

This rearrangement joins TRBV7-2 to TRBJ1-2; 7 bases fit TRBD1. V gave up 6 bases and J gave up 2 bases; unmatched junction bases: 6. The CDR3 loop spans 14 amino acids. Germline loops: CDR1 SGHTA, CDR2 FQGNSA. CDR3 DNA: TGTGCCAGCAGTTATACACAGGGGAACTATGGCTACACCTTC. It translates to CASSYTQGNYGYTF.

This clonotype has more than one count but fewer than ten. This chain uses TRBV5-8 with TRBJ2-1, with 9 bases identical to TRBD2. This CDR3 contains 15 residues. The germline V gene has CDR1 SGHTS and CDR2 YDEGEE. V was pared by 3 bases and J by 7 bases, with 8 bases of the junction left unmatched. CDR3 region: CASSSRRLAGNEQFF. CDR3 DNA: TGTGCCAGCAGCTCCCGGAGGCTAGCGGGAAATGAGCAGTTCTTC.

This clonotype was recorded at least ten times. This rearrangement joins TRBV27 to TRBJ2-7, with a weak D call TRBD1 (6 bases). Between the trimmed V and J ends, which lost 5 bases and 3 bases, there was a span of 14 bases. The germline V gene has CDR1 MNHEY and CDR2 SMNVEV (reference sequence). The CDR3 totals 14 residues. CDR3 sequence: CASSMTGVNYEQYF. The CDR3 bases are TGTGCCAGCAGTATGACAGGCGTAAACTACGAGCAGTACTTC.

This clonotype has a count of ten or more. V and J are TRBV24-1 and TRBJ2-3; 7 nucleotides align to TRBD2. Germline trimming cut 3 bases from V and 1 base from J; bases unmatched to any gene: 9. Germline loops: CDR1 KGHDR, CDR2 SFDVKD. The CDR3 contains 17 residues. This CDR3 is CATSDVVLGGGTDTQYF. Written as DNA, the CDR3 is TGTGCCACCAGTGATGTTGTCTTGGGGGGGGGCACAGATACGCAGTATTTT.

This clonotype was picked up a small number of times. The CDR3 loop reads CASSATGGVSYNEQFF. The CDR3 DNA reads as TGTGCCAGCAGTGCTACAGGGGGCGTCTCCTACAATGAGCAGTTCTTC. J is TRBJ2-1 and V is TRBV12-3 or TRBV12-4; TRBD1 aligns across 9 bases. The CDR3 has 16 amino acids. Trimming took 5 bases from V and 0 from J; bases not matched to a gene: 5.